This T cell receptor beta chain was found in a study of CD8 T cells in Susac syndrome. Study in general: Within the sequenced group of Susac syndrome patients, roughly 6 showed active disease and 8 or 9 were in remission.

Random-hexamer reverse transcription was applied to roughly 0.5 to 1 ug RNA. Amplification of TCR beta CDR3 was carried out by immunoSEQ multiplex PCR, which covered 54 Vbeta and 13 Jbeta segments. MiXCR was run by TCRdb on the immunoSEQ multiplex PCR reads, yielding one entry per CDR3 protein. This table has about 94,000 distinct CDR3 sequences, roughly 94% appearing once. The CDR3 covers 14 residues. V lost 6 bases, J lost 1 base, and 7 bases lay in between. The germline CDR1 and CDR2 sequences are MNHEY and SVGAGI. The sequence was collected from a human donor with Susac syndrome. The gene calls are TRBV6-5 and TRBJ1-6; D call uncertain. Sequencing was done on a sample of CD4+ T cells from PBMCs. The CDR3 reads CASRRASYNSPLHF. CDR3 bases: TGTGCCAGCAGGAGGGCGTCCTATAATTCACCCCTCCACTTT.